Sequencing of this TCR beta chain was carried out in a study of identical twins. The CDR3 has 14 residues. CDR1 and CDR2 from the germline V gene are SGHVS and FNYEAQ. The V gene end was trimmed by 7 bases and the J gene end by 3 bases; junction bases not matched to a gene: 5. Study-wide results and caveats: Recombination models fit unrelated individuals' TCR alpha sharing but underestimated twins'.

This clonotype has at least ten counts. What it binds is unknown. In TCRdb, the 5' RACE reads were re-called with MiXCR into one record per CDR3 protein. The sample lists roughly 220,000 distinct CDR3 sequences; 5.5% to 7.5% were seen once. The same specimen was also included in a second study, on T cells expressing NK-cell markers. Per that paper: One of eight sequenced donors was HCMV-seronegative; the other seven were seropositive.

This clonotype was obtained from a woman under 30 in good health. This chain links TRBV7-6 with TRBJ2-3, with 9 positions matching TRBD2. Material: CD8+ T cells sorted from blood. DNA of the CDR3: TGTGCCAGCACCTATAGCGGGAGAACAGATACGCAGTATTTT. Protein: CASTYSGRTDTQYF.